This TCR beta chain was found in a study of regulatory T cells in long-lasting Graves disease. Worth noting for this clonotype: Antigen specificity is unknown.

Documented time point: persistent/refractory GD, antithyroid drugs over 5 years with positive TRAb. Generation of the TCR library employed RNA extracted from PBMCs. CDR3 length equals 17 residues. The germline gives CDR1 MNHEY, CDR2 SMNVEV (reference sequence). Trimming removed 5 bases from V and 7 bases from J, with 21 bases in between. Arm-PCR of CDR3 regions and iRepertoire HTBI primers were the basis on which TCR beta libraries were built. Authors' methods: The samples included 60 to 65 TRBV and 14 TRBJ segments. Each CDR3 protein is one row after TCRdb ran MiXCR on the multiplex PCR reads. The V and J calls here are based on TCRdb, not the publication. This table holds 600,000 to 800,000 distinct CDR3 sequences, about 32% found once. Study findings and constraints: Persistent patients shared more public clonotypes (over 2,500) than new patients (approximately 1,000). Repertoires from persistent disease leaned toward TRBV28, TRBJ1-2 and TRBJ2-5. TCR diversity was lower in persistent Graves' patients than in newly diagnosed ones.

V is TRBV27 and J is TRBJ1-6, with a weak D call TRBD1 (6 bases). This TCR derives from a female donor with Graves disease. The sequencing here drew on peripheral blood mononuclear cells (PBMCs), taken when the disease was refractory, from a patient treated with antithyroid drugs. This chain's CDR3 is CASSPGRAGGGNSPLHF. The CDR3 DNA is TGTGCCAGCAGTCCCGGCCGGGCGGGCGGGGGCAATTCACCCCTCCACTTT.